These T cell receptor beta chains were read from a single sample in a study of identical twins. TCRdb recomputed calls from the 5' RACE reads with MiXCR, one row per CDR3 protein. The data contain 650,000 to 750,000 distinct CDR3 sequences, 21% of them singletons. The same specimen was also included in a second study, on T cells expressing NK-cell markers.

The sample was PBMCs. These receptors originate from a woman in her late teens or twenties in good health. The CDR3 runs from the conserved cysteine through the conserved F or W. The D gene is left open where the match is weak. Where a row states a size, it is once, few, many or the class of an expanded clone; other rows omit it.

clone_size: .; v_call: TRBV19; j_call: TRBJ2-1; d_call: TRBD2; cdr3_length: 15; cdr3_aa: CASSIVAGGRNEQFF; cdr3_nt: TGTGCCAGTAGTATAGTAGCGGGAGGTCGCAATGAGCAGTTCTTC
clone_size: few; v_call: TRBV29-1; j_call: TRBJ2-3; d_call: TRBD2; cdr3_length: 14; cdr3_aa: CSVKREGLPDTQYF; cdr3_nt: TGCAGCGTTAAGCGGGAGGGCCTTCCAGATACGCAGTATTTT
clone_size: few; v_call: TRBV7-2; j_call: TRBJ2-7; d_call: TRBD1; cdr3_length: 15; cdr3_aa: CASSLRTGLEAEQYF; cdr3_nt: TGTGCCAGCAGCTTAAGGACAGGGCTAGAGGCCGAGCAGTACTTC
clone_size: few; v_call: TRBV15; j_call: TRBJ1-1; d_call: .; cdr3_length: 15; cdr3_aa: CATSIELGGYTEAFF; cdr3_nt: TGTGCCACCAGCATTGAATTGGGGGGATACACTGAAGCTTTCTTT
clone_size: few; v_call: TRBV20-1; j_call: TRBJ2-1; d_call: TRBD2; cdr3_length: 17; cdr3_aa: CSARVLAGPSSYNEQFF; cdr3_nt: TGCAGTGCTAGAGTACTAGCGGGACCAAGCTCCTACAATGAGCAGTTCTTC
clone_size: .; v_call: TRBV7-9; j_call: TRBJ1-1; d_call: .; cdr3_length: 13; cdr3_aa: CASSKNRDTEAFF; cdr3_nt: TGTGCCAGCAGCAAAAACAGGGACACTGAAGCTTTCTTT
clone_size: once; v_call: TRBV7-9; j_call: TRBJ2-1; d_call: TRBD2; cdr3_length: 17; cdr3_aa: CASSRLLAGVTYNEQFF; cdr3_nt: TGTGCCAGCAGCCGTCTACTAGCGGGAGTCACCTACAATGAGCAGTTCTTC
clone_size: few; v_call: TRBV5-5; j_call: TRBJ1-2; d_call: .; cdr3_length: 14; cdr3_aa: CASSLGDINYGYTF; cdr3_nt: TGTGCCAGCAGCTTGGGGGACATTAACTATGGCTACACCTTC
clone_size: .; v_call: TRBV6-1; j_call: TRBJ2-3; d_call: .; cdr3_length: 13; cdr3_aa: CASRMDLTDTQYF; cdr3_nt: TGTGCCAGCAGGATGGACCTCACAGATACGCAGTATTTT
clone_size: few; v_call: TRBV9; j_call: TRBJ2-7; d_call: .; cdr3_length: 12; cdr3_aa: CAVGRDPKEQYF; cdr3_nt: TGTGCCGTGGGACGGGACCCTAAAGAGCAGTACTTC
clone_size: few; v_call: TRBV3-1; j_call: TRBJ2-2; d_call: TRBD2; cdr3_length: 18; cdr3_aa: CASSRTGTSGRNTGELFF; cdr3_nt: TGTGCCAGCAGCCGAACCGGGACTAGCGGGAGGAACACCGGGGAGCTGTTTTTT
clone_size: many; v_call: TRBV20-1; j_call: TRBJ1-1; d_call: .; cdr3_length: 13; cdr3_aa: CSASKQVNTEAFF; cdr3_nt: TGCAGTGCTAGTAAGCAGGTGAACACTGAAGCTTTCTTT
clone_size: .; v_call: TRBV3-1; j_call: TRBJ1-1; d_call: .; cdr3_length: 14; cdr3_aa: CASSRQSVGAEAFF; cdr3_nt: TGTGCCAGCAGCCGACAGTCTGTGGGCGCTGAAGCTTTCTTT
clone_size: .; v_call: TRBV20-1; j_call: TRBJ1-2; d_call: .; cdr3_length: 12; cdr3_aa: CSAWTSLYGYTF; cdr3_nt: TGCAGTGCTTGGACAAGCCTTTATGGCTACACCTTC
clone_size: few; v_call: TRBV4-2; j_call: TRBJ2-3; d_call: .; cdr3_length: 15; cdr3_aa: CASSQQGGPTDTQYF; cdr3_nt: TGTGCCAGCAGCCAGCAAGGAGGGCCTACAGATACGCAGTATTTT
clone_size: .; v_call: TRBV7-2; j_call: TRBJ2-3; d_call: TRBD2; cdr3_length: 15; cdr3_aa: CASFRASGELDTQYF; cdr3_nt: TGTGCCAGCTTCCGGGCCAGCGGGGAGCTTGATACGCAGTATTTT
clone_size: .; v_call: TRBV12-3/TRBV12-4; j_call: TRBJ1-6; d_call: .; cdr3_length: 15; cdr3_aa: CASSLKGLGNSPLHF; cdr3_nt: TGTGCCAGCAGTTTGAAGGGGCTAGGGAATTCACCCCTCCACTTT
clone_size: .; v_call: TRBV7-6; j_call: TRBJ2-7; d_call: TRBD1; cdr3_length: 15; cdr3_aa: CASSLSRQGPYEQYF; cdr3_nt: TGTGCCAGCAGCTTATCCCGACAGGGGCCCTACGAGCAGTACTTC
clone_size: .; v_call: TRBV15; j_call: TRBJ2-5; d_call: .; cdr3_length: 12; cdr3_aa: CATSSSGETQYF; cdr3_nt: TGTGCCACCAGCAGTTCTGGAGAGACCCAGTACTTC
clone_size: few; v_call: TRBV5-5; j_call: TRBJ1-4; d_call: TRBD1; cdr3_length: 15; cdr3_aa: CASSARQGYNEKLFF; cdr3_nt: TGTGCCAGCAGCGCCCGACAGGGTTACAATGAAAAACTGTTTTTT
clone_size: few; v_call: TRBV20-1; j_call: TRBJ2-1; d_call: .; cdr3_length: 12; cdr3_aa: CSVGLAYNEQFF; cdr3_nt: TGCAGTGTGGGGCTAGCGTACAATGAGCAGTTCTTC
clone_size: .; v_call: TRBV5-1; j_call: TRBJ2-1; d_call: .; cdr3_length: 16; cdr3_aa: CASSLGASLSYNEQFF; cdr3_nt: TGCGCCAGCAGCTTGGGCGCGAGCCTCTCCTACAATGAGCAGTTCTTC
clone_size: few; v_call: TRBV20-1; j_call: TRBJ2-5; d_call: TRBD2; cdr3_length: 14; cdr3_aa: CSAEYGGGQETQYF; cdr3_nt: TGCAGTGCAGAATACGGGGGGGGCCAAGAGACCCAGTACTTC
clone_size: few; v_call: TRBV7-2; j_call: TRBJ2-5; d_call: .; cdr3_length: 14; cdr3_aa: CASSPRLGPETQYF; cdr3_nt: TGTGCCAGCAGCCCTCGACTAGGTCCGGAGACCCAGTACTTC
clone_size: .; v_call: TRBV20-1; j_call: TRBJ2-4; d_call: .; cdr3_length: 13; cdr3_aa: CSVPRLAKNIQYF; cdr3_nt: TGCAGTGTTCCACGACTAGCCAAAAACATTCAGTACTTC
clone_size: once; v_call: TRBV7-2; j_call: TRBJ2-7; d_call: .; cdr3_length: 15; cdr3_aa: CASSPPWRGLDEQYF; cdr3_nt: TGTGCCAGCAGCCCCCCCTGGAGGGGGCTCGACGAGCAGTACTTC
clone_size: few; v_call: TRBV12-3/TRBV12-4; j_call: TRBJ2-1; d_call: TRBD1; cdr3_length: 14; cdr3_aa: CASRGTGTYNEQFF; cdr3_nt: TGTGCCAGCAGAGGGACAGGGACCTACAATGAGCAGTTCTTC
clone_size: .; v_call: TRBV7-2; j_call: TRBJ1-1; d_call: .; cdr3_length: 12; cdr3_aa: CASTVSHTEAFF; cdr3_nt: TGTGCCAGCACGGTTTCGCACACTGAAGCTTTCTTT
clone_size: once; v_call: TRBV5-1; j_call: TRBJ2-7; d_call: .; cdr3_length: 13; cdr3_aa: CASSVIRAGEQYF; cdr3_nt: TGCGCCAGCAGCGTCATTCGGGCCGGTGAGCAGTACTTC
clone_size: few; v_call: TRBV12-3/TRBV12-4; j_call: TRBJ1-2; d_call: .; cdr3_length: 13; cdr3_aa: CASSFRDTYGYTF; cdr3_nt: TGTGCCAGCAGCTTTCGGGACACCTATGGCTACACCTTC
clone_size: many; v_call: TRBV4-3; j_call: TRBJ2-1; d_call: TRBD2; cdr3_length: 15; cdr3_aa: CASSQSPGLAAEQFF; cdr3_nt: TGCGCCAGCAGCCAGTCACCGGGACTAGCGGCTGAGCAGTTCTTC
clone_size: .; v_call: TRBV5-5; j_call: TRBJ2-7; d_call: .; cdr3_length: 15; cdr3_aa: CASSWDFSYYYEQYF; cdr3_nt: TGTGCCAGCAGCTGGGATTTTAGTTACTACTACGAGCAGTACTTC
clone_size: few; v_call: TRBV4-2; j_call: TRBJ1-3; d_call: .; cdr3_length: 17; cdr3_aa: CASSQRLGPAAGNTIYF; cdr3_nt: TGTGCCAGCAGTCAGCGTCTAGGGCCAGCTGCTGGAAACACCATATATTTT
clone_size: few; v_call: TRBV29-1; j_call: TRBJ2-5; d_call: TRBD2; cdr3_length: 15; cdr3_aa: CSVRGTSGLQETQYF; cdr3_nt: TGCAGCGTTAGAGGGACTAGCGGGTTACAAGAGACCCAGTACTTC
clone_size: .; v_call: TRBV20-1; j_call: TRBJ1-5; d_call: .; cdr3_length: 14; cdr3_aa: CSATTAYSNQPQHF; cdr3_nt: TGCAGTGCTACCACCGCTTATAGCAATCAGCCCCAGCATTTT
clone_size: .; v_call: TRBV3-1; j_call: TRBJ2-5; d_call: TRBD2; cdr3_length: 16; cdr3_aa: CASSLQRGALQETQYF; cdr3_nt: TGTGCCAGCAGCCTTCAGCGGGGGGCCCTCCAAGAGACCCAGTACTTC
clone_size: .; v_call: TRBV20-1; j_call: TRBJ1-1; d_call: .; cdr3_length: 14; cdr3_aa: CSASPPGRDTEAFF; cdr3_nt: TGCAGTGCCTCACCGCCAGGACGGGACACTGAAGCTTTCTTT
clone_size: few; v_call: TRBV3-1; j_call: TRBJ2-3; d_call: .; cdr3_length: 14; cdr3_aa: CASSQPLAADTQYF; cdr3_nt: TGTGCCAGCAGCCAACCGCTAGCAGCAGATACGCAGTATTTT
clone_size: .; v_call: TRBV2; j_call: TRBJ2-2; d_call: .; cdr3_length: 16; cdr3_aa: CASSEAAVMNTGELFF; cdr3_nt: TGTGCCAGCAGTGAAGCGGCAGTGATGAACACCGGGGAGCTGTTTTTT
clone_size: .; v_call: TRBV12-5; j_call: TRBJ2-6; d_call: .; cdr3_length: 16; cdr3_aa: CASGPPRVSGANVLTF; cdr3_nt: TGTGCTAGTGGTCCCCCCCGCGTCTCTGGGGCCAACGTCCTGACTTTC